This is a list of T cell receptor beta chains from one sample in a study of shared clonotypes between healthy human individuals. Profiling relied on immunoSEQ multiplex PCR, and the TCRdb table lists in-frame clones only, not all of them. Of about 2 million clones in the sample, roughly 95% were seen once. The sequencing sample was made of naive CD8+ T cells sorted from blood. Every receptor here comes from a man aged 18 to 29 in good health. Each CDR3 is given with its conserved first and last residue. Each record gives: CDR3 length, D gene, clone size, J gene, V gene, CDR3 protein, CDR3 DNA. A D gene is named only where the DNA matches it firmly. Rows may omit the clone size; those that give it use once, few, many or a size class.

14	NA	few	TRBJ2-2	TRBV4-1	CASSLEGATGELFF	TGCGCCAGCAGCCTCGAGGGAGCCACCGGGGAGCTGTTTTTT
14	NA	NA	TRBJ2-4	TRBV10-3	CAISEEQDWDIQYF	TGTGCCATCAGTGAAGAACAGGACTGGGACATTCAGTACTTC
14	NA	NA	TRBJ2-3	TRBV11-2	CASSLVDSTDTQYF	TGTGCCAGCAGCTTAGTCGACAGCACAGATACGCAGTATTTT
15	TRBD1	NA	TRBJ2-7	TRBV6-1	CASTEDRGGEVEQYF	TGTGCCAGCACTGAAGACAGGGGCGGAGAGGTAGAGCAGTACTTC
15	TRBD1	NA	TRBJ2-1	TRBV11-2	CASSSGTGGIDEQFF	TGTGCCAGCAGTTCCGGGACAGGGGGCATCGATGAGCAGTTCTTC
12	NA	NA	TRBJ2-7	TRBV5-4	CASSIRRDEQYF	TGTGCCAGCAGTATCAGGCGGGACGAGCAGTACTTC
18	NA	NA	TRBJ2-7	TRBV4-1	CASSQVPQIQGLSYEQYF	TGCGCCAGCAGCCAAGTCCCCCAGATCCAGGGGCTCTCCTACGAGCAGTACTTC
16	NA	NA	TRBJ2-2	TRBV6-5	CASSYSAGVITGELFF	TGTGCCAGCAGTTACTCTGCAGGGGTAATAACCGGGGAGCTGTTTTTT
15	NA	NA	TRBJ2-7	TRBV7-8	CASSLIRGKAYEQYF	TGTGCCAGCAGCCTGATCAGGGGAAAGGCCTACGAGCAGTACTTC
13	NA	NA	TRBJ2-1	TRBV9	CASSVGGGTEQFF	TGTGCCAGCAGCGTTGGAGGCGGGACTGAGCAGTTCTTC
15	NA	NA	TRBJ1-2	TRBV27	CASSLFAGDGYGYTF	TGTGCCAGCAGTTTATTCGCCGGGGATGGCTATGGCTACACCTTC
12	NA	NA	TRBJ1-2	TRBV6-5	CATRDFIGGYTF	TGCGCGACCCGGGATTTTATAGGCGGCTACACCTTC
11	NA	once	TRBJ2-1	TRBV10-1	CAGGKNNEQFF	TGCGCCGGGGGTAAGAACAATGAGCAGTTCTTC
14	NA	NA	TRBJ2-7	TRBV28	CASSPLKGAAGQYF	TGTGCCAGCAGTCCACTCAAAGGGGCAGCCGGGCAGTACTTC
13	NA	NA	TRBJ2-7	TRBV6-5	CASSYHLSDEQYF	TGTGCCAGCAGTTACCATCTGTCGGACGAGCAGTACTTC
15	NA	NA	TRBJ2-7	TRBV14	CASSQVQSLPYEQYF	TGTGCCAGCAGCCAGGTACAATCGCTGCCCTACGAGCAGTACTTC
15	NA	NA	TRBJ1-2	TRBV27	CASSSSSWDNYGYTF	TGTGCCAGCAGTTCGAGCTCTTGGGACAACTATGGCTACACCTTC
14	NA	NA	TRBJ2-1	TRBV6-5	CASSYSRTNNEQFF	TGTGCCAGCAGTTACTCGAGGACAAACAATGAGCAGTTCTTC
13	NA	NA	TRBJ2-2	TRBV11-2	CASSFGGTGELFF	TGTGCCAGCAGCTTCGGAGGCACCGGGGAGCTGTTTTTT
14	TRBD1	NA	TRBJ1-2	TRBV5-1	CASSQTGTGYGYTF	TGCGCCAGCAGCCAAACCGGGACAGGATATGGCTACACCTTC
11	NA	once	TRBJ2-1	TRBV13	CASSLGHEQFF	TGTGCCAGCAGCTTAGGTCATGAGCAGTTCTTC
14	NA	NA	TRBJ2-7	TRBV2	CASSDERLSYEQYF	TGTGCCAGCAGTGACGAGCGGCTCTCCTACGAGCAGTACTTC
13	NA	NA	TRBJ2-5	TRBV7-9	CASSPPGVGTQYF	TGTGCCAGCAGCCCTCCGGGGGTGGGGACCCAGTACTTC
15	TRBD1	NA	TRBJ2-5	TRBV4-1	CASSQGDSSWETQYF	TGCGCCAGCAGCCAAGGGGACAGTTCGTGGGAGACCCAGTACTTC
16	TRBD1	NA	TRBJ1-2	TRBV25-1	CASSDNGQGAGYGYTF	TGTGCCAGCAGTGACAACGGACAGGGGGCAGGCTATGGCTACACCTTC
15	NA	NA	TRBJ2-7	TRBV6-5	CASNSGEESPYEQYF	TGTGCCAGCAACTCGGGGGAAGAAAGTCCGTACGAGCAGTACTTC
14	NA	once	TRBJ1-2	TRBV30	CAWRWDSPFYGYTF	TGTGCCTGGAGGTGGGACTCCCCCTTCTATGGCTACACCTTC
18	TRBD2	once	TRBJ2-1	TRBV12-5	CASGLVKGLAGGPNEQFF	TGTGCTAGTGGTTTGGTAAAGGGACTAGCGGGGGGGCCCAATGAGCAGTTCTTC
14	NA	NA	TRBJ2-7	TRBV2	CASSEVGGSYEQYF	TGTGCCAGCAGTGAGGTAGGGGGTTCCTACGAGCAGTACTTC
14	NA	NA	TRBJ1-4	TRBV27	CASSPGDQNEKLFF	TGTGCCAGCAGTCCCGGGGACCAGAATGAAAAACTGTTTTTT
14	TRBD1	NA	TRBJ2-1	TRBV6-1	CASRLGTGNHEQFF	TGTGCCAGCAGGTTAGGGACAGGGAACCATGAGCAGTTCTTC
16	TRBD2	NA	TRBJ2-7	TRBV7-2	CASSHPASGMTYEQYF	TGTGCCAGCAGCCACCCAGCCAGCGGGATGACCTACGAGCAGTACTTC
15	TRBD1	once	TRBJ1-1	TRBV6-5	CASSYEGAENTEAFF	TGTGCCAGCAGTTACGAGGGGGCGGAGAACACTGAAGCTTTCTTT
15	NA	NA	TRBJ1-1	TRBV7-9	CASSPISTGNPEAFF	TGTGCCAGCAGCCCAATCAGTACAGGGAATCCTGAAGCTTTCTTT
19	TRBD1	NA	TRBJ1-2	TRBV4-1	CASSQEVTGSWGGEDGYTF	TGCGCCAGCAGCCAAGAAGTGACAGGGTCATGGGGCGGGGAGGATGGCTACACCTTC
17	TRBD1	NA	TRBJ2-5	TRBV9	CASSNTLEGQGIETQYF	TGTGCCAGCAGCAACACATTGGAGGGACAGGGGATAGAGACCCAGTACTTC
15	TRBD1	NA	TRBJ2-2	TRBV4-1	CASSQGGQGTGELFF	TGCGCCAGCAGCCAAGGGGGACAGGGAACCGGGGAGCTGTTTTTT
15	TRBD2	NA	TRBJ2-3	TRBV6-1	CASSGAGAGSDTQYF	TGTGCCAGCAGTGGGGCGGGAGCGGGCTCAGATACGCAGTATTTT
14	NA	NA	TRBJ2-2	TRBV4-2	CASSPAPDLGELFF	TGTGCCAGCAGCCCAGCCCCAGATCTCGGGGAGCTGTTTTTT
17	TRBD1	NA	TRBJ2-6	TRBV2	CASVRGTGISGANVLTF	TGTGCCAGCGTGAGGGGGACAGGGATCTCTGGGGCCAACGTCCTGACTTTC
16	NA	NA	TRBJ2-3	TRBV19	CASSMGIALGTDTQYF	TGTGCCAGTAGTATGGGGATAGCCTTGGGCACAGATACGCAGTATTTT
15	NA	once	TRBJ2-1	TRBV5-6	CASSLGPAAYNEQFF	TGTGCCAGCAGCTTGGGTCCGGCAGCCTACAATGAGCAGTTCTTC
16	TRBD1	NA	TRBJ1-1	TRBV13	CASSFSRQGVNTEAFF	TGTGCCAGCAGCTTTTCGAGACAGGGGGTGAACACTGAAGCTTTCTTT
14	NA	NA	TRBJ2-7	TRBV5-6	CASSAGWGSLEQYF	TGTGCCAGCAGCGCAGGCTGGGGGAGCTTAGAGCAGTACTTC
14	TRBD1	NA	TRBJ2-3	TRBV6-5	CASSYMTGDDTQYF	TGTGCCAGCAGTTACATGACAGGGGACGATACGCAGTATTTT
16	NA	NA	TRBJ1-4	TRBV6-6	CASSYAGTPAGEKLFF	TGTGCCAGCAGTTACGCCGGGACCCCGGCGGGTGAAAAACTGTTTTTT
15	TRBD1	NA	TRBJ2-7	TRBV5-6	CASSGYGTVSYEQYF	TGTGCCAGCAGCGGGTACGGGACAGTTTCCTACGAGCAGTACTTC
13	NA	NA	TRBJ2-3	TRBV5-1	CASSLKRQDTQYF	TGCGCCAGCAGCTTGAAAAGGCAGGATACGCAGTATTTT